This T cell receptor beta chain was retrieved from a study of beta chain features in type 1 diabetes. Study summary: When patients were set against healthy donors, age, gender and cell yields were similar.

CDR1 and CDR2 (germline): SGHDT, YYEEEE. V lost 4 bases, J lost 4 bases, and 3 bases stayed unmatched. The CDR3 spans 13 residues. Reverse transcribing all isolated RNA meant expressed TCRB transcripts were sequenced. Method: immunoSEQ multiplex PCR; TCRdb's copy keeps in-frame clones and lacks some. The table includes hundreds of thousands of clones, over 25% detected once. The chain uses TRBV5-6 and TRBJ1-1; 8 nucleotides align to TRBD1. This TCR was sampled from a man between 18 and 35 years old in good health. Sequencing was carried out using naive CD4+ T cells from blood. The CDR3 DNA sequence: TGTGCCAGCAGCGCCACAGGGGGCACTGAAGCTTTCTTT. Protein sequence: CASSATGGTEAFF.